The sequence of this T cell receptor (beta chain) was determined in a study of T cell repertoires in cytomegalovirus infection. Whole-study context: Both recently identified HLA-C-restricted and well-studied HLA-B-restricted CMV epitopes were used in the study. Shared public TCR beta signatures pointed to both CMV infection and a matching HLA type. Overall study results and limits: Identification of carriers of CMV plus the relevant HLA was performed using cumulative public TCR beta family frequency. Clonotype analysis showed dominance of the ex vivo response by HLA-C-restricted CMV-specific TCR beta clonotypes.

This clonotype was counted ten times or more. What it binds is unknown. The germline V gene has CDR1 LGHNA and CDR2 YNFKEQ. The CDR3 length is 15 residues. V lost 4 bases and J lost 8, with 20 bases in between. TCRdb re-called the reads with MiXCR, one entry per CDR3 protein. The sample comprises fewer than 150,000 distinct CDR3 sequences, 30% of which are singletons, and more than 35% rests with the top ten. The sequence derives from a human donor in good health (CMV status not recorded). Some clones in this sample may be carry-over from other donors' samples. The chain links TRBV4-2 to TRBJ1-2, with a tentative D call TRBD1 (5 bases). Sequences were derived from CD8+ T cells from cultured PBMCs, sampled from culture after CMV antigen stimulation. For the CDR3, the DNA is TGTGCCAGCAGCCGAGGAACTCAGGGAATGAGGGGCTACACCTTC. Its protein product is CASSRGTQGMRGYTF.